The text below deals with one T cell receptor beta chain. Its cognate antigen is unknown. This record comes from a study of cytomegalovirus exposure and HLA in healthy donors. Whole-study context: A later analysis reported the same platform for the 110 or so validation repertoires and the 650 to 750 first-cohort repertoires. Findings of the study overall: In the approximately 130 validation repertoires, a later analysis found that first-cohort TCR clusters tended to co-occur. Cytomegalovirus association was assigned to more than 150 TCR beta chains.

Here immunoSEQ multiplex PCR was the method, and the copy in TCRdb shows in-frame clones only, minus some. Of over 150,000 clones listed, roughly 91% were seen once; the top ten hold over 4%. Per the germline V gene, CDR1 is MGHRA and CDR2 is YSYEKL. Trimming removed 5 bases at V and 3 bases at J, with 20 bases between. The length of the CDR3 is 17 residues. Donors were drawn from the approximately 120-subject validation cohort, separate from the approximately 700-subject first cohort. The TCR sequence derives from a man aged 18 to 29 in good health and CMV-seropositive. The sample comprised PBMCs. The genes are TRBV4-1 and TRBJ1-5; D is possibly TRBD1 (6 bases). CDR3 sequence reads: CASSYKQGDRINQPQHF. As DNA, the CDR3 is TGCGCCAGCAGCTATAAACAGGGCGATAGAATCAATCAGCCCCAGCATTTT.